The 10 T cell receptor beta chains presented below share a single source sample, sequenced in a study of blood T cell repertoires in COVID-19. Sequenced by immunoSEQ multiplex PCR; TCRdb stores in-frame clones only, minus some. The data contain under 300,000 clones, roughly nine tenths of them singletons. Sequenced sample: peripheral blood. These receptors were collected from a woman aged 25 to 39 with COVID-19, enrolled during active disease.

The chain has TRBV28 and TRBJ2-2, with TRBD1 matching over 8 bases. The CDR3 spans 15 residues. Germline loops: CDR1 MDHEN, CDR2 SYDVKM. Germline trimming cut 5 bases from V and 3 bases from J; bases unmatched to any gene: 5. The CDR3 nucleotides are TGTGCCAGCAGTGGAGGGACAGGATACACCGGGGAGCTGTTTTTT. Its translation: CASSGGTGYTGELFF.

This clone was counted between two and nine times. The genes are TRBV6-5 and TRBJ1-4; D may be TRBD1 (6 bases). V lost 2 bases and J lost 6, with 16 bases in between. Germline lookup yields CDR1 MNHEY and CDR2 SVGAGI. CDR3 size: 16 residues. CDR3 region: CASSYTARGIDEKLFF. CDR3 coding DNA: TGTGCCAGCAGTTACACCGCTAGGGGGATAGATGAAAAACTGTTTTTT.

V is TRBV5-1 and J is TRBJ1-1; 11 bases map to TRBD1. Germline lookup yields CDR1 SGHRS and CDR2 YFSETQ. The V and J ends lost 2 bases and 4 bases, in that order; junction bases with no gene match: 4. This CDR3 is built from 15 residues. CDR3 coding DNA: TGCGCCAGCAGCTTCCTCGGGACAGGGGGCACTGAAGCTTTCTTT. This encodes CASSFLGTGGTEAFF.

The chain couples TRBV4-1 to TRBJ1-1; no clear D. The CDR3 extends over 16 amino acids. Deletions cut 4 bases from V and 0 bases from J, with 15 bases between. Germline V gene sequence: CDR1 MGHRA, CDR2 YSYEKL. The CDR3 is CASSPRDTHMNTEAFF. In DNA form, the CDR3 reads TGCGCCAGCAGCCCCCGGGATACTCACATGAACACTGAAGCTTTCTTT.

The gene calls are TRBV28 and TRBJ1-4, with TRBD1 matching 10 bases. The V segment lost 6 bases and the J segment 7 bases; nucleotides outside the gene matches: 5. Germline V gives CDR1 MDHEN, CDR2 SYDVKM. This CDR3 region has 14 residues. Here the CDR3 reads CASSGTGAGEKLFF. The CDR3 DNA is TGTGCCAGCAGCGGGACAGGGGCCGGTGAAAAACTGTTTTTT.

The rearrangement links TRBV6-5 to TRBJ2-1; TRBD1 aligns across 8 bases. Per the germline V gene, CDR1 is MNHEY and CDR2 is SVGAGI. The CDR3 covers 14 residues. Unmatched junction bases numbered 7, after V lost 6 bases and J lost 6 bases. For the CDR3, the DNA is TGTGCCAGCAGCTGGACAGGGACCCTCAATGAGCAGTTCTTC. Amino acid sequence: CASSWTGTLNEQFF.

The chain couples TRBV6-5 to TRBJ2-3; 9 nucleotides line up with TRBD2. CDR1 and CDR2 (germline): MNHEY, SVGAGI. V lost 4 bases, J lost 4 bases, and 6 bases stayed unmatched. The CDR3 length is 15 residues. The CDR3 sequence: CASSSISGGADTQYF. The CDR3 nucleotides are TGTGCCAGCAGTTCGATTAGCGGGGGTGCAGATACGCAGTATTTT.

CDR3 DNA sequence: TGTGCCAGCGCTCCTATAGTACAGGGAATGGAGCAGTACTTC. This encodes CASAPIVQGMEQYF. This chain links TRBV6-4 with TRBJ2-7, with D perhaps matching TRBD1 (6 bases). V gave up 8 bases and J gave up 7 bases, with 21 bases separating them. Per the germline V gene, CDR1 is MRHNA and CDR2 is SNTAGT. The CDR3 consists of 14 residues.

V and J are TRBV5-1 and TRBJ1-1, with 9 bases that match TRBD1. Trimming at V came to 3 bases and at J to 4 bases, leaving 13 bases not matched to a gene. The CDR3 is 17 amino acids. Germline-derived CDR1 and CDR2 are SGHRS and YFSETQ. The CDR3: CASSYLQGAGVGTEAFF. The CDR3 region has the DNA TGCGCCAGCAGCTACCTACAGGGGGCAGGGGTGGGCACTGAAGCTTTCTTT.

The gene calls are TRBV9 and TRBJ2-1; tentatively, D is TRBD1 (6 bases). Per the germline V gene, CDR1 is SGDLS and CDR2 is YYNGEE. The ends were cut back, 1 base at V and 6 bases at J, with 14 bases in the middle. The CDR3 sequence is 15 residues long. CDR3 in DNA: TGTGCCAGCAGCGTAATCAGGGGCCGAGCCAATGAGCAGTTCTTC. Translation gives CASSVIRGRANEQFF.